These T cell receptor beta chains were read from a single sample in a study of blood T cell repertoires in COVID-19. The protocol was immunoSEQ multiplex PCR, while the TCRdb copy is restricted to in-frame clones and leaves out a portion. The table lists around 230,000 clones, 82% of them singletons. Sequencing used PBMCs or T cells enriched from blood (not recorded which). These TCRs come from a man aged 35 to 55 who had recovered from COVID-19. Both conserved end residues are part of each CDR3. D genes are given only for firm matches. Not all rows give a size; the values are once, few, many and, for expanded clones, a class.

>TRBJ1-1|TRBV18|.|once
TGTGCCAGCTCACCCCACCCGGTTACCAACACTGAAGCTTTCTTT
CASSPHPVTNTEAFF
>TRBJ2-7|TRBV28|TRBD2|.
TGTGCCAGCAGTTTTGGGGGCGGGAGGTCCTACGAGCAGTACTTC
CASSFGGGRSYEQYF
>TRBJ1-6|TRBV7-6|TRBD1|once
TGTGCCAGCAGCTTAGCGGGGACAGGCTATAATTCACCCCTCCACTTT
CASSLAGTGYNSPLHF
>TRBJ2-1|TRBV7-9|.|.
TGTGCCAGCAGCTTAACTGGTTCCAATGAGCAGTTCTTC
CASSLTGSNEQFF
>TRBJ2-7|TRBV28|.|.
TGTGCCAGCAGGGGGGGTGGCCCGAGGTACGAGCAGTACTTC
CASRGGGPRYEQYF
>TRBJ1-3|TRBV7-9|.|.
TGTGCCAGCAGCTTTGGACACATCTCTGGAAACACCATATATTTT
CASSFGHISGNTIYF
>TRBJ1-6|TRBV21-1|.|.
TGTGCCAGCAAACCTAAAGGGACAGTGGAGTGCTCCTATAATTCACCCCTCCACTTT
CASKPKGTVECSYNSPLHF
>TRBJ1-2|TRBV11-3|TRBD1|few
TGTGCCAGCAGCTTAGACGGGACAGGGTATGGCTACACCTTC
CASSLDGTGYGYTF
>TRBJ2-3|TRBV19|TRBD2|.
TGTGCCAGTAGTATCTTCGGGACTAGCGGGGGCTCAGATACGCAGTATTTT
CASSIFGTSGGSDTQYF
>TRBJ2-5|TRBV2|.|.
TGTGCCAGCAGAGTGGGGGGAGAGACCCAGTACTTC
CASRVGGETQYF
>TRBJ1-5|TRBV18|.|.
TGTGCCAGCTCACCAGGGCACAATCAGCCCCAGCATTTT
CASSPGHNQPQHF
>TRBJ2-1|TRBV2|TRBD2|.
TGTGCCAGCAGCCTTAGCGGGGCCCCGGGATACAATGAGCAGTTCTTC
CASSLSGAPGYNEQFF
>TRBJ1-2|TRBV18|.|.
TGTGCCAGCTCGCTCGGGGTTGTGGTCGATGGCTACACCTTC
CASSLGVVVDGYTF
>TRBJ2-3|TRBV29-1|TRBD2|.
TGCAGCGTCTATGGGACTAGCGGGAACACAGATACGCAGTATTTT
CSVYGTSGNTDTQYF
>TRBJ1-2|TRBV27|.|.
TGTGCCAGCAGTTTGAAGGGGCTCAGTGGCTACACCTTC
CASSLKGLSGYTF
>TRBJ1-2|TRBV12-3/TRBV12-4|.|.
TGTGCCAGCAGCCTCAAGCTCAACTATGGCTACACCTTC
CASSLKLNYGYTF
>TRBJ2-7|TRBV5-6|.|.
TGTGCCAGCGGCCGGGACAACACCGAGCAGTACTTC
CASGRDNTEQYF
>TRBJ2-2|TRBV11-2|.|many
TGTGCCATCCAGACTTCCAGGGCGAACACCGGGGAGCTGTTTTTT
CAIQTSRANTGELFF
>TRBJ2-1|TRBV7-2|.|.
TGTGCCAGCAGCTTAGTCTTGGCGGACAATGAGCAGTTCTTC
CASSLVLADNEQFF
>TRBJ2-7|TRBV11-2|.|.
TGTGCCAGCAGCTTAGCCAACTCCGAGACCTACGAGCAGTACTTC
CASSLANSETYEQYF
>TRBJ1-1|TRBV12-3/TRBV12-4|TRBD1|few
TGTGCCAGCAGGCGGACAGGGGCTGAAGCTTTCTTT
CASRRTGAEAFF
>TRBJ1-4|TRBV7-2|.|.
TGTGCCAGCAGTAGGGCCCCAGGGATCCTTGGTGAAAAACTGTTTTTT
CASSRAPGILGEKLFF
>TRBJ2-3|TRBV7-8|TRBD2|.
TGTGCCAGCAGCTTTTATTACGGGGGGGGCACAGATACGCAGTATTTT
CASSFYYGGGTDTQYF
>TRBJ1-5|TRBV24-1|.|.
TGTGCCACCTGGGGCGGCTTAAATCAGCCCCAGCATTTT
CATWGGLNQPQHF
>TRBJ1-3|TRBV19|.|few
TGTGCCACCCGCAAGCGCGATCCTGGAAACACCATATATTTT
CATRKRDPGNTIYF
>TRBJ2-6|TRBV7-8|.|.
TGTGCCTTGGGGGGAGCTGGGGCCAACGTCCTGACTTTC
CALGGAGANVLTF